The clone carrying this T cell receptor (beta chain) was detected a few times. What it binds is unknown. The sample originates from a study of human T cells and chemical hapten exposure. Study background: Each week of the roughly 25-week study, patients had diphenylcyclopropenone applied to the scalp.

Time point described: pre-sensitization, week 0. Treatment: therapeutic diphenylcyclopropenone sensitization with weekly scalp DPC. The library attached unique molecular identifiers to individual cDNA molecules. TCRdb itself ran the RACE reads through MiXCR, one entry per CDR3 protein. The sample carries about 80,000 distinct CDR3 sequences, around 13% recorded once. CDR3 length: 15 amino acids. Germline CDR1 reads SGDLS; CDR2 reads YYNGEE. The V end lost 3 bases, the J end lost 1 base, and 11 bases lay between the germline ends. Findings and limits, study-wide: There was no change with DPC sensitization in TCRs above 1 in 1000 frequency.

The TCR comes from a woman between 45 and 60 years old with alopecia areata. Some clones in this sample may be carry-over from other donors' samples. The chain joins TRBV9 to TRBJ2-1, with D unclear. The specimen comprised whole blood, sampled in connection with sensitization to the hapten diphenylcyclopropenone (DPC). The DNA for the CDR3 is TGTGCCAGCAGCGGGCCCTCCTTGTCCTACAATGAGCAGTTCTTC. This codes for CASSGPSLSYNEQFF.